A selection of T cell receptor beta chains follows, all from one sample in a study of cytomegalovirus exposure and HLA in healthy donors. Profiling relied on immunoSEQ multiplex PCR, and the TCRdb table lists in-frame clones only, not all of them. The top ten clones hold over 1% of a sample with over 110,000 clones, 73% of them seen once. The source material was PBMCs. These receptors were collected from a middle-aged woman in good health and CMV-seronegative. The CDR3 runs from the conserved cysteine through the conserved F or W. The D gene is left open where the match is weak. Clone size, where shown, is once, few, many, or a class for clones that have expanded.

clone size	V gene	D gene	J gene	CDR3 protein	CDR3 DNA
NA	TRBV19	NA	TRBJ2-1	CASSQQAYNEQFF	TGTGCCAGTTCCCAACAGGCCTACAATGAGCAGTTCTTC
NA	TRBV4-3	TRBD2	TRBJ2-5	CASSRSAGVETQYF	TGCGCCAGCAGCCGCTCCGCGGGGGTAGAGACCCAGTACTTC
NA	TRBV4-3	NA	TRBJ1-2	CASSQGAGSGYTF	TGCGCCAGCAGCCAAGGAGCGGGGTCGGGCTACACCTTC
few	TRBV6-5	NA	TRBJ2-5	CASRFDSRGETQYF	TGTGCCAGCAGATTCGACTCTAGAGGAGAGACCCAGTACTTC
few	TRBV4-1	TRBD1	TRBJ1-6	CASSHPTGDNSPLHF	TGCGCCAGCAGCCACCCGACAGGGGATAATTCACCCCTCCACTTT
NA	TRBV6-5	NA	TRBJ2-2	CASSPGGLNTGELFF	TGTGCCAGCAGTCCGGGGGGCCTTAACACCGGGGAGCTGTTTTTT
many	TRBV14	NA	TRBJ2-3	CASSQQLSDTQYF	TGTGCCAGCAGCCAACAGTTGTCAGATACGCAGTATTTT
NA	TRBV18	NA	TRBJ1-3	CASSPGGTSGNTIYF	TGTGCCAGCTCACCAGGGGGCACCTCTGGAAACACCATATATTTT
once	TRBV6-5	TRBD1	TRBJ2-1	CASTPSRGRQFF	TGTGCCAGCACCCCCTCGAGGGGGCGGCAGTTCTTC
once	TRBV7-9	TRBD1	TRBJ2-7	CSSSSTDRAHEQYF	TGTTCCAGCAGCTCTACCGACAGGGCCCACGAGCAGTACTTC
NA	TRBV6-1	NA	TRBJ2-5	CASSEALRVQGMGETQYF	TGTGCCAGCAGTGAAGCGCTCAGAGTGCAGGGGATGGGGGAGACCCAGTACTTC
NA	TRBV14	NA	TRBJ2-1	CASSHRGQNSYNEQFF	TGTGCCAGCAGCCACCGAGGACAGAACTCCTACAATGAGCAGTTCTTC
NA	TRBV15	TRBD1	TRBJ2-1	CATSPGTGIDEQFF	TGTGCCACCAGCCCCGGGACAGGGATAGATGAGCAGTTCTTC
few	TRBV5-6	NA	TRBJ1-1	CASSFGQSLNTEAFF	TGTGCCAGCAGCTTCGGACAGAGCTTGAACACTGAAGCTTTCTTT
few	TRBV5-1	NA	TRBJ1-4	CASSLVGGNNEKLFF	TGCGCCAGCAGCTTGGTTGGGGGGAATAATGAAAAACTGTTTTTT
few	TRBV7-9	TRBD1	TRBJ1-2	CASSPGQGLVYGYTF	TGTGCCAGCAGCCCGGGACAGGGCTTGGTCTATGGCTACACCTTC
NA	TRBV9	TRBD2	TRBJ2-1	CASSPSGTRFIEQFF	TGTGCCAGCAGCCCCTCCGGGACTAGGTTTATTGAGCAGTTCTTC
NA	TRBV19	NA	TRBJ2-3	CASSIWQGGADTQYF	TGTGCCAGTAGTATTTGGCAGGGGGGCGCAGATACGCAGTATTTT
few	TRBV6-6	TRBD1	TRBJ2-3	CASSKGVAGGKDTQYF	TGTGCCAGCAGTAAGGGGGTGGCAGGGGGCAAAGATACGCAGTATTTT
NA	TRBV7-2	NA	TRBJ1-2	CASSVSGQTVTYGYTF	TGTGCCAGCAGCGTAAGCGGACAGACCGTAACTTATGGCTACACCTTC
NA	TRBV7-6	NA	TRBJ2-3	CASSSRVAADTQYF	TGTGCCAGCAGCTCCCGGGTCGCCGCAGATACGCAGTATTTT
NA	TRBV19	NA	TRBJ1-2	CASSIQGPNYGYTF	TGTGCCAGTAGTATTCAGGGCCCTAACTATGGCTACACCTTC
NA	TRBV7-9	TRBD1	TRBJ2-1	CASSSGQGRIVGQFF	TGTGCCAGCAGCTCGGGACAGGGTAGGATCGTTGGGCAGTTCTTC
NA	TRBV10-3	NA	TRBJ2-3	CASEGGRGTDTQYF	TGTGCATCTGAGGGGGGGCGCGGCACAGATACGCAGTATTTT
NA	TRBV4-2	NA	TRBJ2-1	CASSVSPSLNEQFF	TGTGCCAGCAGCGTATCACCTAGCTTAAATGAGCAGTTCTTC
NA	TRBV19	NA	TRBJ2-3	CASSTRMQGSSTDTQYF	TGTGCCAGTAGTACCCGGATGCAGGGATCTAGCACAGATACGCAGTATTTT
once	TRBV15	NA	TRBJ2-3	CATSRDGIRRGGADTQYF	TGTGCCACCAGCAGAGATGGGATTAGGAGGGGGGGGGCAGATACGCAGTATTTT
few	TRBV5-1	TRBD1	TRBJ2-6	CASSPRQGADGANVLTF	TGCGCCAGCAGCCCAAGACAGGGGGCGGATGGGGCCAACGTCCTGACTTTC
NA	TRBV5-1	TRBD2	TRBJ2-3	CASSLGAAGVDTQYF	TGCGCCAGCAGCTTGGGAGCAGCGGGGGTAGATACGCAGTATTTT
NA	TRBV7-2	NA	TRBJ2-5	CASSLEGGPETQYF	TGTGCCAGCAGCTTGGAGGGGGGGCCTGAGACCCAGTACTTC
NA	TRBV28	TRBD2	TRBJ2-3	CAITRGGPDTQYF	TGTGCCATAACGCGGGGGGGCCCAGATACGCAGTATTTT
once	TRBV6-6	NA	TRBJ1-1	CASGLGLMNTEAFF	TGTGCCAGCGGGCTGGGACTAATGAACACTGAAGCTTTCTTT
NA	TRBV5-1	NA	TRBJ2-3	CASSIGASRPTDTQYF	TGCGCCAGCAGTATTGGAGCTAGCCGACCCACAGATACGCAGTATTTT
NA	TRBV5-1	NA	TRBJ1-5	CASSTEPGQPQHF	TGCGCCAGCAGCACTGAGCCGGGTCAGCCCCAGCATTTT
NA	TRBV11-2	NA	TRBJ2-7	CASSLDPTGYEQYF	TGTGCCAGCAGCTTAGATCCGACAGGCTACGAGCAGTACTTC
NA	TRBV11-2	NA	TRBJ1-1	CASSLESSLFKAFF	TGTGCCAGCAGCTTAGAATCTTCGTTATTTAAAGCTTTCTTT
few	TRBV7-3	NA	TRBJ1-6	CASSSYGNSPLHF	TGTGCCAGCAGCTCCTACGGGAATTCACCCCTCCACTTT
NA	TRBV5-1	TRBD1	TRBJ1-2	CASSLGAGQGDGYTF	TGCGCCAGCAGCTTGGGGGCCGGACAGGGGGATGGCTACACCTTC
NA	TRBV5-1	TRBD1	TRBJ1-1	CASSPTTGGRTEAFF	TGCGCCAGCAGCCCCACGACAGGGGGCAGGACTGAAGCTTTCTTT
NA	TRBV5-6	TRBD1	TRBJ1-1	CASSWDRNTEAFF	TGTGCCAGCAGCTGGGACAGGAACACTGAAGCTTTCTTT
NA	TRBV18	TRBD1	TRBJ1-1	CASSPQQGAGTEAFF	TGTGCCAGCTCACCACAACAGGGGGCCGGCACTGAAGCTTTCTTT
NA	TRBV19	NA	TRBJ1-6	CASSRGAVNSPLHF	TGTGCCAGTTCTCGCGGCGCGGTTAATTCACCCCTCCACTTT
NA	TRBV7-9	TRBD2	TRBJ2-2	CASRPPTGLPSRAGELFF	TGTGCCAGCAGACCGCCGACGGGACTACCTTCAAGAGCCGGGGAGCTGTTTTTT
NA	TRBV28	TRBD1	TRBJ1-2	CASRPQGAGGYTF	TGTGCCAGCAGGCCCCAGGGGGCCGGTGGCTACACCTTC
few	TRBV5-1	TRBD1	TRBJ2-3	CASRPGLPGQGVDTQYF	TGCGCCAGCAGGCCCGGGCTACCGGGACAGGGGGTAGATACGCAGTATTTT
NA	TRBV4-1	TRBD2	TRBJ2-1	CASSQVGGGGDGNEQFF	TGCGCCAGCAGCCAAGTGGGAGGCGGGGGGGATGGCAATGAGCAGTTCTTC
NA	TRBV4-3	TRBD1	TRBJ2-2	CASNQAARQGAGELFF	TGCGCCAGCAATCAAGCGGCACGGCAGGGGGCCGGGGAGCTGTTTTTT
NA	TRBV5-4	NA	TRBJ1-1	CASSLDGHSNTEAFF	TGTGCCAGCAGCTTGGACGGACACTCGAACACTGAAGCTTTCTTT
NA	TRBV7-9	NA	TRBJ2-7	CASFQGGNEQYF	TGTGCCAGCTTTCAGGGGGGAAATGAGCAGTACTTC
NA	TRBV6-4	TRBD1	TRBJ1-2	CASSDGTGGIVDYGYTF	TGTGCCAGCAGTGACGGGACAGGGGGTATCGTGGACTATGGCTACACCTTC
NA	TRBV5-1	NA	TRBJ2-1	CASSLVQVSYNEQFF	TGCGCCAGCAGCTTGGTACAGGTCTCCTACAATGAGCAGTTCTTC
NA	TRBV19	NA	TRBJ1-2	CASKPGPGDYGYTF	TGTGCCAGTAAGCCGGGCCCGGGGGACTATGGCTACACCTTC
NA	TRBV5-4	NA	TRBJ2-3	CASSLASGTDTQYF	TGTGCCAGCAGCTTGGCTTCGGGCACAGATACGCAGTATTTT
once	TRBV7-8	TRBD1	TRBJ2-1	CASSTRTGEGSRYNEQFF	TGTGCCAGCAGCACCCGGACAGGGGAAGGGAGTCGATACAATGAGCAGTTCTTC
NA	TRBV9	TRBD2	TRBJ2-1	CASSVNPGLAGVHEQFF	TGTGCCAGCAGCGTAAACCCGGGACTAGCGGGGGTCCATGAGCAGTTCTTC
NA	TRBV19	TRBD1	TRBJ1-1	CASSKNRGEAFF	TGTGCCAGTAGTAAAAACAGGGGTGAAGCTTTCTTT